This T cell receptor beta chain was sequenced in a study of cytomegalovirus exposure and HLA in healthy donors (dated by TCRdb to the late 2010s). Describing the broader study: According to a later analysis, the approximately 130 validation repertoires were produced on the same platform as the 680 or so repertoires of the first cohort. A separate validation cohort of more than 100 different subjects was used in addition to the roughly 700-subject first cohort. To predict cytomegalovirus infection status, the study brought together high-throughput TCR immunosequencing, statistical association of individual TCRs with disease status, and machine learning. The study was designed to test whether signatures of past pathogen exposure could be identified by cataloging public T cell receptors.

The CDR3 runs 16 amino acids, cysteine and phenylalanine included. Only the CDR3 region is kept as DNA, spanning 48 bases read in frame from base 1. The germline V gene specifies SGHRS as CDR1 and YFSETQ as CDR2. Relative to germline, V is 5 bases shorter and J is 1 base shorter, with 18 bases between their ends. The library was prepared using the immunoSEQ multiplex PCR assay. The paper's data handling went like this. A statistical classification framework was built to diagnose cytomegalovirus status from the catalog of TCR beta chain sequences. The source is immuneACCESS, and TCRdb retained only in-frame sequences with V and J called. Part of the clones is not carried over; for the studies checked, unresolved V genes explain less than half of this, and the remainder is unexplained. D and trimming were read from the DNA, whereas the V and J calls and clone size are those reported in that table. The sample table lists 100,000 to 150,000 clones, more than 95% of them with a count of one. The ten largest clones take up about 1.7% of the sample.

As regards this clone: Its antigen remains undetermined. The record has no base qualities; no much larger clone is one base away.

What the study reported, not specific to this receptor: The classifier was reported to diagnose cytomegalovirus status with high specificity and sensitivity in both the original cohort and the validation cohort. The study listed 164 TCR beta chains as associated with cytomegalovirus. The authors suggested that the approach could potentially be generalized to other disease states and immunological phenotypes. A later analysis had no HLA typing for the validation cohort, so co-occurrence there was scored across all 130 or so repertoires. A later analysis found that TCRs clustered in the first cohort also tended to co-occur in the 95 to 150 validation repertoires, with approximately 95% of cluster scores above 0. Across donors, most TCR sequences were observed very rarely, whereas some public TCRs were present in many individuals. Three of the identified cytomegalovirus-associated TCR beta chains were confirmed in vitro to be specific for cytomegalovirus antigens.

The donors belonged to the validation cohort of around 110 subjects, which was separate from the roughly 700-subject first cohort. The chain is encoded by TRBV5-1 joined to TRBJ1-1; 6 matching bases give a weak D call of TRBD1. The material sequenced was PBMCs. This clonotype was sampled from a man between 18 and 35 years old in good health and CMV-seronegative. The CDR3 protein: CASSAGQIGTNTEAFF. The nucleotide sequence reads TGCGCCAGCAGTGCCGGACAGATTGGGACGAACACTGAAGCTTTCTTT. The CDR3 plus the reference TRBV5-1 and TRBJ1-1 genes for the other parts give the full variable domain: KAGVTQTPRYLIKTRGQQVTLSCSPISGHRSVSWYQQTPGQGLQFLFEYFSETQRNKGNFPGRFSGRQFSNSRSEMNVSTLELGDSALYLCASSAGQIGTNTEAFFGQGTRLTVV.